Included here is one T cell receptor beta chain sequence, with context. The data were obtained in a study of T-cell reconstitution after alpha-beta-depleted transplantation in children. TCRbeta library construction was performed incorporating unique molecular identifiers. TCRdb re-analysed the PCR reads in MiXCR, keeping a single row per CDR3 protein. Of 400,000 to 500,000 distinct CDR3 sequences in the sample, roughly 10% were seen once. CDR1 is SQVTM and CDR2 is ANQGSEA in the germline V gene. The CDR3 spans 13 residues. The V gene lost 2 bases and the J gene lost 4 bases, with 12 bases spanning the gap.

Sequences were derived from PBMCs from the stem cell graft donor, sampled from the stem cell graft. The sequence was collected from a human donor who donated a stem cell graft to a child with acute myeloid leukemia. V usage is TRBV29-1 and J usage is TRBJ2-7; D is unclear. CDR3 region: CSVEFRLQYEQYF. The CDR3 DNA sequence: TGCAGCGTTGAATTCCGACTGCAATACGAGCAGTACTTC.